This T cell receptor (beta chain) was profiled in a study of CD8 T cells in Susac syndrome. Sequencing of TCR beta drew on CD8+ and CD4+ T cells from blood. Healthy donors constituted the controls, which were matched for age and sex. Isolation of CD8+ and CD4+ T cells was performed negatively, whereas enrichment of TEMRA cells was done by FACS. Random hexamers were used to reverse transcribe the RNA input (about 0.5 to 1 ug). The method of amplification for TCR beta CDR3 was immunoSEQ multiplex PCR, covering 54 Vbeta and 13 Jbeta. One entry per CDR3 protein results from TCRdb running MiXCR on the immunoSEQ multiplex PCR reads. Here the sample spans about 110,000 distinct CDR3 sequences, roughly 95% being singletons. The clonotype comes from a human donor in good health. The material sequenced was CD4+ T cells from PBMCs.

For the CDR3, the DNA is TGTGCCAGCAGCCAAGGAGTCTCTGGGGCCAACGTCCTGACTTTC. This gives the protein CASSQGVSGANVLTF. The J gene is TRBJ2-6, the V gene TRBV3-1; D not resolved. Per germline, CDR1 LGHDT and CDR2 YNNKEL (reference sequence). This CDR3 comprises 15 residues. Between the trimmed V and J ends, which lost 1 base and 0 bases, there was a span of 4 bases.